Presented here are 10 T cell receptor beta chains from one specimen sequenced in a study of CD8 T cells in ankylosing spondylitis. Using its own MiXCR run on the 5' RACE reads, TCRdb lists one record per CDR3 protein. The sample contains roughly 230,000 distinct CDR3 sequences, about a sixth of which appear only once. Sequencing was done on a sample of blood, either unsorted or a sorted T cell fraction (not recorded which). These receptor sequences come from a male donor with ankylosing spondylitis or in good health (not recorded which).

This rearrangement joins TRBV6-5 to TRBJ2-3; 11 bases line up with TRBD2. V was clipped by 2 bases and J by 4 bases; unmatched bases: 5. CDR1 MNHEY and CDR2 SVGAGI come from the germline V gene. This CDR3 has 16 amino acids. CDR3 sequence: CASSYVLAGGPDTQYF. CDR3 nucleotide sequence: TGTGCCAGCAGTTACGTGTTAGCGGGAGGGCCAGATACGCAGTATTTT.

The V and J genes are TRBV3-1 and TRBJ2-5; 9 bases are a match to TRBD2. The CDR3 totals 15 residues. Germline assignment: CDR1 LGHDT and CDR2 YNNKEL (reference sequence). The V segment lost 5 bases and the J segment 3 bases; nucleotides outside the gene matches: 7. Written as DNA, the CDR3 is TGTGCCAGCAGCTCCCGTAGCGGGAGTGAAGAGACCCAGTACTTC. Translated: CASSSRSGSEETQYF.

The genes are TRBV4-1 and TRBJ1-5, with D possibly matching TRBD1 (6 bases). This CDR3 has 15 amino acids. Trimming pared 2 bases from V and 1 base from J, leaving 9 bases between. CDR1 and CDR2 (germline): MGHRA, YSYEKL. The DNA of the CDR3 is TGCGCCAGCAGCCAAAACAGGGCAAGCAATCAGCCCCAGCATTTT. Amino acids: CASSQNRASNQPQHF.

This clonotype turned up a few times. The rearrangement joins TRBV5-1 to TRBJ1-1; a weak D match, TRBD1 (5 bases). The V gene lost 0 bases and the J gene lost 1 base, with 10 bases spanning the gap. The CDR3 totals 15 residues. CDR1 and CDR2 (germline): SGHRS, YFSETQ. CDR3 sequence reads: CASSLVGRANTEAFF. The CDR3 DNA is TGCGCCAGCAGCTTGGTAGGCAGGGCGAACACTGAAGCTTTCTTT.

This clonotype was observed a handful of times. V gene TRBV7-8 combines with J gene TRBJ2-3, with TRBD2 matching 9 bases. The CDR3 totals 15 residues. Germline CDR1 and CDR2: SGHVS and FQNEAQ. The V segment lost 4 bases and the J segment 2 bases; nucleotides outside the gene matches: 4. The CDR3 sequence is CASSSTSGLTDTQYF. DNA of the CDR3: TGTGCCAGCAGCTCAACTAGCGGGCTCACAGATACGCAGTATTTT.

A remark on this clonotype: It is likely a read error, because the conserved phenylalanine at the end of the CDR3 is missing. The genes are TRBV3-1 and TRBJ2-1; D gene uncertain. Trimming removed 1 base at V and 3 bases at J, with 13 bases between. Per germline, CDR1 LGHDT and CDR2 YNNKEL (reference sequence). This CDR3 is built from 16 residues. In DNA form, the CDR3 reads TGTGCCAGCAGCCAAGGAGTTCAGGACCTCTACAATGAGCAGTTCTCC. Translation gives CASSQGVQDLYNEQFS.

This clonotype appeared a few times. V gene TRBV12-3 or TRBV12-4 combines with J gene TRBJ2-1; TRBD2 matches 10 bases. With 5 bases clipped from V and 6 bases from J, the junction kept 10 bases outside the gene matches. The CDR3 consists of 16 residues. CDR3 protein: CASSPLAGDDPNEQFF. The CDR3 bases are TGTGCCAGCAGTCCCCTAGCGGGAGACGACCCCAATGAGCAGTTCTTC.

Only a few counts were recorded for this clonotype. The chain recombines TRBV7-9 with TRBJ2-7; 12 bases fit TRBD1. Germline CDR1 SEHNR, CDR2 FQNEAQ (reference sequence). After removal of 0 bases from V and 6 bases from J, the junction contained 6 bases not matched to a gene. CDR3 size: 16 residues. The CDR3 DNA reads as TGTGCCAGCAGCTTAGCTGCGGGACAGGGGGCGATCGAGCAGTACTTC. Amino acids: CASSLAAGQGAIEQYF.

This clonotype has at least ten counts. The chain links TRBV4-3 to TRBJ2-2, with D unresolved. The CDR3 loop spans 16 amino acids. CDR1 and CDR2 (germline): LGHNA, YSLEER. V lost 3 bases, J lost 2 bases, and 13 bases lay in between. The CDR3 spells CASSHPTELNTGELFF. CDR3 DNA sequence: TGCGCCAGCAGCCATCCCACGGAACTTAACACCGGGGAGCTGTTTTTT.

The chain joins TRBV11-2 to TRBJ2-7, with 9 bases matching TRBD1. J lost 6 bases, V lost 7 bases, and 13 bases had no gene match. The CDR3 sequence is 15 residues long. CDR1 SGHAT and CDR2 FQNNGV come from the germline V gene. DNA for the CDR3: TGTGCCAGCACCACACACCCGGGACAGGGAACCGAGCAGTACTTC. It yields the protein CASTTHPGQGTEQYF.